These 29 T cell receptor beta chains share one sample of origin, sequenced in a study of shared clonotypes between healthy human individuals. The table came from immunoSEQ multiplex PCR; TCRdb's copy has only in-frame clones and leaves some out. The sample yields under 750,000 clones, approximately 77% seen once. Sequencing was carried out using memory CD4+ T cells sorted from blood. Stated subset: CD45RA-negative fraction. These receptors were collected from a woman aged 25-40 years in good health.

This chain uses TRBV19 with TRBJ2-7, with TRBD1 identical over 7 bases. There are 16 residues in the CDR3. CDR1 is LNHDA and CDR2 is SQIVND in the germline V gene (reference sequence). V was clipped by 6 bases and J by 1 base; unmatched bases: 12. CDR3 sequence: CASRMTATGKSYEQYF. CDR3 coding DNA: TGTGCCAGTAGAATGACCGCGACAGGGAAGTCCTACGAGCAGTACTTC.

The chain recombines TRBV19 with TRBJ2-5, with 8 bases fitting TRBD1. The CDR3 loop spans 14 amino acids. Germline V gene data show CDR1 as LNHDA and CDR2 as SQIVND (reference sequence). Losses at the gene ends were 4 bases for V and 5 bases for J; bases not matched to a gene: 6. The CDR3 sequence: CASSTTGGTETQYF. In nucleotides, the CDR3 is TGTGCCAGTAGTACTACAGGGGGGACGGAGACCCAGTACTTC.

The chain joins TRBV28 to TRBJ1-1; D unclear. V was cut by 6 bases and J by 2 bases, with 10 bases left in between. This CDR3 comprises 13 residues. The germline V gene has CDR1 MDHEN and CDR2 SYDVKM. CDR3 protein: CASSRPPNTEAFF. DNA of the CDR3: TGTGCCAGCAGCCGCCCGCCAAACACTGAAGCTTTCTTT.

This chain links TRBV6-5 with TRBJ1-3; no reliable D call. V gave up 2 bases and J gave up 3 bases, with 11 bases separating them. Germline V gene data show CDR1 as MNHEY and CDR2 as SVGAGI. This CDR3 comprises 15 residues. The CDR3 sequence is CASSYNGFGGNTIYF. Here the CDR3 DNA reads TGTGCCAGCAGTTACAACGGGTTTGGTGGAAACACCATATATTTT.

The V and J genes are TRBV28 and TRBJ2-7; possibly TRBD1 or TRBD2 for D (5 bases each). V lost 10 bases and J lost 4, with 20 bases in between. From germline, CDR1 is MDHEN and CDR2 SYDVKM. The CDR3 contains 14 residues. The CDR3 bases are TGTGCCACCCTCGGGGCCGAACGTGCATACGAGCAGTACTTC. Translation: CATLGAERAYEQYF.

CDR3 in amino acids: CASSFTGYEQYF. DNA of the CDR3: TGTGCCAGCAGCTTTACAGGATACGAGCAGTACTTC. The chain is built from TRBV7-2 and TRBJ2-7, with a weak D call TRBD1 (5 bases). V lost 3 bases, J lost 4 bases, and 7 bases lay in between. CDR3 length: 12 residues. CDR1 is SGHTA, CDR2 FQGNSA, per germline.

This clone was found a few times. V usage is TRBV7-9 and J usage is TRBJ1-3, with a possible D match to TRBD1 (5 bases). The V gene lost 8 bases and the J gene lost 2 bases, with 13 bases spanning the gap. There are 14 residues in the CDR3. In germline, CDR1 is SEHNR, CDR2 FQNEAQ (reference sequence). CDR3: CASRPGTPGNTIYF. CDR3 DNA sequence: TGTGCCAGCCGCCCAGGGACCCCTGGAAACACCATATATTTT.

This clone was observed a single time. J is TRBJ1-5 and V is TRBV6-4; 9 bases align to TRBD1. Germline CDR1 MRHNA, CDR2 SNTAGT. Unmatched junction bases numbered 4, after V lost 2 bases and J lost 2 bases. CDR3 length: 16 amino acids. This chain's CDR3 is CASSDPRTGGNQPQHF. The CDR3 bases are TGTGCCAGCAGTGACCCCCGGACAGGGGGCAATCAGCCCCAGCATTTT.

The V and J genes are TRBV18 and TRBJ2-3; 11 bases are shared with TRBD2. Germline V gene lookup returns CDR1 KGHSH and CDR2 LQKENI. The CDR3 contains 16 residues. J lost 8 bases, V lost 5 bases, and 12 bases had no gene match. The DNA for the CDR3 is TGTGCCAGCTCATTCGGGACTAGCGGTTATGTCGCTACGCAGTATTTT. It specifies CASSFGTSGYVATQYF. Full variable domain (outside the CDR3, taken from reference TRBV18 and TRBJ2-3): NAGVMQNPRHLVRRRGQEARLRCSPMKGHSHVYWYRQLPEEGLKFMVYLQKENIIDESGMPKERFSAEFPKEGPSILRIQQVVRGDSAAYFCASSFGTSGYVATQYFGPGTRLTVL.

The rearrangement joins TRBV19 to TRBJ1-5, with 9 positions matching TRBD1. The ends lost 0 bases at V and 7 bases at J; junction bases unmatched: 7. The CDR3 spans 16 residues. The germline V gene encodes CDR1 LNHDA and CDR2 SQIVND (reference sequence). Here the CDR3 DNA reads TGTGCCAGTAGTATAGAAGGACAGGGGATCGGACAGCCCCAGCATTTT. It translates to CASSIEGQGIGQPQHF.

The chain is built from TRBV7-2 and TRBJ2-1; D may correspond to TRBD1 or TRBD2 (5 bases each). Germline V gene sequence: CDR1 SGHTA, CDR2 FQGNSA. The CDR3 has 12 residues. Trimming took off 4 bases at V and 13 bases at J, with 14 bases between the two ends. The CDR3 DNA follows: TGTGCCAGCAGCTCGAGCCGGGACCTCCAGTTCTTC. Protein sequence: CASSSSRDLQFF.

This clone was seen just once. The gene calls are TRBV2 and TRBJ1-5; 8 nucleotides line up with TRBD1. With V trimmed by 6 bases and J by 9 bases, 10 bases remained unmatched. The CDR3 extends over 14 amino acids. Germline CDR1 reads SNHLY; CDR2 reads FYNNEI. The CDR3 reads CASRPSGGSRPQHF. CDR3 in DNA: TGTGCCAGCAGGCCCTCAGGGGGCAGCCGGCCCCAGCATTTT.

In its sample, this clone was seen a few times. The chain uses TRBV28 and TRBJ2-1; TRBD2 matches 11 bases. The CDR3 has 19 residues. Germline CDR1 is MDHEN and CDR2 is SYDVKM. Germline trimming cut 3 bases from V and 14 bases from J; bases unmatched to any gene: 24. This chain's CDR3 is CASSFYQPLSSGRTRGEFF. The DNA for the CDR3 is TGTGCCAGCAGTTTCTACCAGCCGCTCTCTAGCGGGAGGACTAGGGGAGAGTTCTTC.

The chain carries TRBV28 and TRBJ1-5, with 7 nucleotides matching TRBD1. The CDR3 has 15 residues. The germline gives CDR1 MDHEN, CDR2 SYDVKM. Unmatched junction bases numbered 11, after V lost 6 bases and J lost 6 bases. CDR3 in DNA: TGTGCCAGCAGCCCACGACAGGGTGGGTTTCAGCCCCAGCATTTT. It specifies CASSPRQGGFQPQHF.

The genes are TRBV18 and TRBJ2-5; 9 nucleotides align to TRBD1. The CDR3 length is 16 residues. V shed 6 bases, J shed 5 bases, and the junction held 13 bases outside the gene matches. Germline V CDR1 and CDR2: KGHSH, LQKENI. This CDR3 is CASSPPGNRGQETQYF. In DNA form, the CDR3 reads TGTGCCAGCTCGCCGCCCGGAAACAGGGGGCAGGAGACCCAGTACTTC.

Points on this clone: The identical CDR3 is also encoded by other nucleotide sequences in the sample. The chain employs TRBV7-9 and TRBJ2-1, with TRBD2 identical over 10 bases. Germline V gives CDR1 SEHNR, CDR2 FQNEAQ (reference sequence). The CDR3 has 14 residues. V shed 3 bases, J shed 4 bases, and the junction held 0 bases outside the gene matches. CDR3 residues: CASSLTSGYNEQFF. CDR3 bases: TGTGCCAGCAGCTTGACTAGCGGGTACAATGAGCAGTTCTTC. Full variable domain (remainder filled in from reference TRBV7-9 and TRBJ2-1): DTGVSQNPRHKITKRGQNVTFRCDPISEHNRLYWYRQTLGQGPEFLTYFQNEAQLEKSRLLSDRFSAERPKGSFSTLEIQRTEQGDSAMYLCASSLTSGYNEQFFGPGTRLTVL.

The chain couples TRBV10-3 to TRBJ1-1; a weak D match, TRBD1 (5 bases). Germline V gene data show CDR1 as ENHRY and CDR2 as SYGVKD. V was clipped by 6 bases and J by 5 bases, with 16 bases between them. The CDR3 runs 14 residues. The CDR3 DNA sequence: TGTGCCATCAGAAGCAGGGAGGCAGCAACTGAAGCTTTCTTT. It yields the protein CAIRSREAATEAFF.

This clone was counted between two and nine times. V and J are TRBV10-3 and TRBJ1-2; no clear D gene. The length of the CDR3 is 12 residues. Trimming pared 7 bases from V and 7 bases from J, leaving 13 bases between. CDR1 is ENHRY and CDR2 is SYGVKD in the germline V gene. The chain's CDR3 is CAITLGEGGYTF. The CDR3 DNA reads TGTGCCATCACTCTCGGGGAGGGTGGCTACACCTTC.

The rearrangement joins TRBV19 to TRBJ2-1; 10 nucleotides line up with TRBD1. The CDR3 length is 14 residues. V dropped 5 bases and J dropped 9; count of bases not matched to a gene: 7. Germline V gene lookup returns CDR1 LNHDA and CDR2 SQIVND (reference sequence). CDR3 sequence (DNA): TGTGCCAGTAGTCTTGACAGGGGGCGCGTTGAGCAGTTCTTC. Translated: CASSLDRGRVEQFF.

The chain carries TRBV10-3 and TRBJ1-5; D gene uncertain. The ends were cut back, 11 bases at V and 3 bases at J, with 14 bases in the middle. CDR1 is ENHRY, CDR2 SYGVKD, per germline. This CDR3 contains 13 residues. CDR3 protein: CAVRPGINQPQHF. CDR3 sequence (DNA): TGTGCCGTCCGTCCGGGTATCAATCAGCCCCAGCATTTT.

In the case of this clone: The sample carries other DNA sequences with the same CDR3. The chain carries TRBV28 and TRBJ1-4, with D possibly matching TRBD1 (5 bases). The germline CDR1 and CDR2 sequences are MDHEN and SYDVKM. This CDR3 has 14 amino acids. V lost 3 bases and J lost 3, with 8 bases in between. CDR3 in DNA: TGTGCCAGCAGTTTGGGGGGGGCTAATGAAAAACTGTTTTTT. It is translated as CASSLGGANEKLFF.

This sequence joins TRBV6-5 and TRBJ2-7; unclear D gene. Germline-derived CDR1 and CDR2 are MNHEY and SVGAGI. V was clipped by 0 bases and J by 3 bases, with 15 bases between them. CDR3 length equals 16 residues. As DNA, the CDR3 is TGTGCCAGCAGTTACTCCCTCGGACGGATAGACTACGAGCAGTACTTC. It encodes CASSYSLGRIDYEQYF.

This clone was seen only a few times. The V call is TRBV11-2, the J call TRBJ1-1, with D possibly matching TRBD1 (5 bases). The germline CDR1 and CDR2 sequences are SGHAT and FQNNGV. The CDR3 runs to 16 residues. Trimming took 1 base from V and 0 from J, leaving 12 bases between them. Here the CDR3 DNA reads TGTGCCAGCAGCTTAGGCTACAGGAGAATGAACACTGAAGCTTTCTTT. Encoded protein: CASSLGYRRMNTEAFF.

This rearrangement joins TRBV18 to TRBJ1-4; D is possibly TRBD1 (5 bases). The V and J ends lost 3 bases and 0 bases respectively, with 11 bases between them. CDR3 length: 16 residues. The germline V gene encodes CDR1 KGHSH and CDR2 LQKENI. The CDR3 loop reads CASSPQETATNEKLFF. In DNA form, the CDR3 reads TGTGCCAGCTCACCGCAGGAGACAGCAACTAATGAAAAACTGTTTTTT.

The chain is built from TRBV6-1 and TRBJ2-7, with 8 bases matching TRBD2. Germline lookup yields CDR1 MNHNS and CDR2 SASEGT. Unmatched junction bases numbered 7, after V lost 5 bases and J lost 1 base. The CDR3 runs to 15 residues. The CDR3: CASSSEREWSYEQYF. The DNA of the CDR3 is TGTGCCAGCAGTTCAGAGCGGGAGTGGTCCTACGAGCAGTACTTC.

This chain joins TRBV9 and TRBJ2-1; D gene unclear. The germline gives CDR1 SGDLS, CDR2 YYNGEE. The V gene lost 4 bases and the J gene lost 7 bases, with 6 bases spanning the gap. This CDR3 is built from 11 residues. The CDR3 nucleotides are TGTGCCAGCAGCCTTCTGAATGAGCAGTTCTTC. Translated: CASSLLNEQFF.

The chain is built from TRBV6-1 and TRBJ1-2; TRBD1 is a possible D gene (5 bases). The CDR3 is made up of 14 amino acids. The V gene's germline CDR1 is MNHNS and CDR2 SASEGT. V was cut by 3 bases and J by 4 bases, with 12 bases left in between. For the CDR3, the DNA is TGTGCCAGCAGTGACGGGGCGACTCTCTATGGCTACACCTTC. Its protein is CASSDGATLYGYTF.

With respect to this clone: A much larger clone lies a single base off, so this may be a read error. The chain combines TRBV13 with TRBJ2-6; unclear D gene. The CDR3 spans 15 residues. CDR1 is PRHDT and CDR2 is FYEKMQ in the germline V gene (reference sequence). V shed 1 base and J shed 0 bases, with 4 bases lying between them. CDR3 nucleotides: TGTGCCAGCAGCTTAGAGAACTCTGGGGCCAACGTCCTGACTTTC. Translating it yields CASSLENSGANVLTF.

This clone appeared a single time. The chain uses TRBV7-9 and TRBJ2-2, with TRBD1 matching 7 bases. V was clipped by 5 bases and J by 5 bases; unmatched bases: 5. This CDR3 comprises 14 residues. In germline, CDR1 is SEHNR, CDR2 FQNEAQ (reference sequence). The CDR3: CASSPGTETGELFF. The CDR3, as DNA: TGTGCCAGCAGCCCCGGGACAGAAACCGGGGAGCTGTTTTTT.